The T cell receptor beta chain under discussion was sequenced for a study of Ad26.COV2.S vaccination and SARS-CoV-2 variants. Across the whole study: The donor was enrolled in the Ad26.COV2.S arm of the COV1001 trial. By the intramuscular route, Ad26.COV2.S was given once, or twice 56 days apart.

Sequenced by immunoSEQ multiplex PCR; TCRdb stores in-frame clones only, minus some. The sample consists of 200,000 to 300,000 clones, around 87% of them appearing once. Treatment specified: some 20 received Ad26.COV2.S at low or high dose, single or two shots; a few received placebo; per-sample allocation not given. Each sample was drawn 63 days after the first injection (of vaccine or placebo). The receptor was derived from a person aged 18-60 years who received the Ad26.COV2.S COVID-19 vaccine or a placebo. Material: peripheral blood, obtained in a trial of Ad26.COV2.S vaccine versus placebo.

The CDR3: CASSFFGQGEKLFF. In nucleotides, the CDR3 is TGTGCCAGCAGCTTCTTCGGACAGGGTGAAAAACTGTTTTTT. The chain carries TRBV7-9 and TRBJ1-4; 8 bases fit TRBD1. The germline gives CDR1 SEHNR, CDR2 FQNEAQ (reference sequence). This CDR3 is 14 amino acids long. J was trimmed by 7 bases and V by 3 bases; bases with no gene match: 4.